What follows are 20 T cell receptor beta chains derived from one specimen sequenced in a study of blood T cell repertoires in COVID-19. Here immunoSEQ multiplex PCR was the method, and the copy in TCRdb shows in-frame clones only, minus some. The table includes more than 50,000 clones, approximately 80% detected once. The sequencing sample was made of peripheral blood. The origin of the receptors is a man in his 70s with active or convalescent COVID-19.

The genes are TRBV3-1 (or the pseudogene TRBV3-2) and TRBJ1-2; no clear D gene. Trimming left V 3 bases short and J 8 bases short, with 13 bases between. The CDR3 spans 13 residues. Germline V gene sequence: CDR1 LGHDT, CDR2 YNNKEL (reference sequence). DNA of the CDR3: TGTGCCAGCAGCCAGAGCTTGGAGGGAGGCTACACCTTC. Translated, it gives CASSQSLEGGYTF.

The chain couples TRBV19 to TRBJ2-1; D is possibly TRBD1 (6 bases). The CDR3 runs 13 residues. V lost 8 bases, J lost 4 bases, and 12 bases lay in between. From germline, CDR1 is LNHDA and CDR2 SQIVND (reference sequence). The CDR3 DNA reads as TGTGCCAGTGGCGGCAGGGGTTACAATGAGCAGTTCTTC. Translation gives CASGGRGYNEQFF. The full variable domain, in which reference TRBV19 and TRBJ2-1 provide the parts outside the CDR3, is DGGITQSPKYLFRKEGQNVTLSCEQNLNHDAMYWYRQDPGQGLRLIYYSQIVNDFQKGDIAEGYSVSREKKESFPLTVTSAQKNPTAFYLCASGGRGYNEQFFGPGTRLTVL.

This rearrangement joins TRBV28 to TRBJ1-6; a possible D gene is TRBD1 (6 bases). V was cut by 4 bases and J by 7 bases, with 14 bases left in between. CDR1 is MDHEN, CDR2 SYDVKM, per germline. This CDR3 has 15 amino acids. CDR3 nucleotide sequence: TGTGCCAGCAGTTCCCTGGACAGTGTAAATTCACCCCTCCACTTT. Residues: CASSSLDSVNSPLHF.

In its sample, this clone was seen a few times. This rearrangement joins TRBV4-3 to TRBJ1-4; TRBD1 aligns across 7 bases. CDR3 length: 16 residues. The V gene's germline CDR1 is LGHNA and CDR2 YSLEER. J was trimmed by 4 bases and V by 4 bases; bases with no gene match: 9. CDR3: CASSLQGGQSNEKLFF. In DNA, the CDR3 is TGCGCCAGCAGCCTCCAGGGGGGACAGAGTAATGAAAAACTGTTTTTT.

The chain recombines TRBV30 with TRBJ2-1, with 7 nucleotides matching TRBD2. Germline CDR1 GTSNPN, CDR2 SVGIG (reference sequence). The J segment lost 6 bases and the V segment lost 0 bases, leaving 11 bases of the junction unmatched. The length of the CDR3 is 16 residues. The CDR3 loop is CAWSVGLAGVINEQFF. CDR3 DNA: TGTGCCTGGAGTGTAGGCCTTGCGGGGGTAATCAATGAGCAGTTCTTC.

The chain has TRBV21-1 and TRBJ2-6; the table names TRBD2, a call not compared with the DNA. TRBV21-1 is described as a pseudogene. The CDR3 contains 13 residues. CDR3 sequence reads: CASTLSGANVLTF. The CDR3 coding sequence is TGTGCCAGCACCCTCTCTGGGGCCAACGTCCTGACTTTC.

The chain carries TRBV30 and TRBJ2-7; maybe TRBD2 (6 bases). The CDR3 spans 14 residues. Germline V gene sequence: CDR1 GTSNPN, CDR2 SVGIG (reference sequence). Trimming cost V 1 base and J 6 bases, with 16 bases left between them. The CDR3 loop reads CAWSGGLATAEQYF. DNA of the CDR3: TGTGCCTGGAGTGGGGGCCTAGCGACGGCCGAGCAGTACTTC.

The gene calls are TRBV10-3 and TRBJ2-7, with TRBD1 matching over 9 bases. The CDR3 consists of 16 residues. Germline V lookup: CDR1 ENHRY, CDR2 SYGVKD. The V gene end was trimmed by 10 bases and the J gene end by 2 bases; junction bases not matched to a gene: 15. CDR3 DNA: TGTGCCAAGATCCGGGACAGGGAGAATAATACCTACGAGCAGTACTTC. Translation gives CAKIRDRENNTYEQYF.

This chain connects TRBV18 to TRBJ2-1, with 11 bases that match TRBD1. The CDR3 has 19 residues. The ends lost 0 bases at V and 0 bases at J; junction bases unmatched: 7. Germline lookup yields CDR1 KGHSH and CDR2 LQKENI. CDR3 in DNA: TGTGCCAGCTCACCACCCGGGACAGGGGGATCGAACTCCTACAATGAGCAGTTCTTC. Its protein product is CASSPPGTGGSNSYNEQFF.

This chain connects TRBV4-3 to TRBJ1-4, with D uncertain. CDR1 is LGHNA, CDR2 YSLEER, per germline. CDR3 size: 15 residues. With 1 base removed from V and 0 bases from J, the gap between germline ends came to 6 bases. The CDR3 coding sequence is TGCGCCAGCAGCCAAGGTCCATCAACTAATGAAAAACTGTTTTTT. Translating gives CASSQGPSTNEKLFF.

The DNA of the CDR3 is TGTGCCAGCAGACCCCGGACGGGGAACTATGGCTACACCTTC. Its translation is CASRPRTGNYGYTF. The chain couples TRBV14 to TRBJ1-2; D not resolved. The CDR3 runs to 14 residues. Between the trimmed V and J ends, which lost 6 bases and 2 bases, there was a span of 13 bases. Germline CDR1 is SGHDN and CDR2 is FVKESK.

This sequence joins TRBV28 and TRBJ1-6, with TRBD1 matching over 8 bases. The CDR3 covers 15 residues. The trim removed 10 bases at V and 6 bases at J, leaving 11 bases unmatched. CDR1 MDHEN and CDR2 SYDVKM come from the germline V gene. CDR3 amino acids: CAIPSGGGGNSPLHF. The DNA for the CDR3 is TGTGCCATCCCTTCAGGGGGCGGAGGTAATTCACCCCTCCACTTT.

The chain's CDR3 is CASSYSIIGNEKLFF. The CDR3 DNA reads as TGTGCCAGCAGTTACTCGATCATCGGTAATGAAAAACTGTTTTTT. The chain recombines TRBV6-6 with TRBJ1-4; D unresolved. The CDR3 has 15 amino acids. The V and J ends lost 0 bases and 4 bases respectively, with 9 bases between them. Germline V gene lookup returns CDR1 MNHNY and CDR2 SVGAGI (reference sequence).

The CDR3 sequence is CASSLETAARSPLHF. CDR3 DNA: TGTGCCAGCAGTTTGGAAACAGCAGCTCGGTCACCCCTCCACTTT. The V and J genes are TRBV27 and TRBJ1-6, with D unresolved. V lost 3 bases, J lost 10 bases, and 16 bases lay in between. Germline V gene sequence: CDR1 MNHEY, CDR2 SMNVEV (reference sequence). This CDR3 spans 15 amino acids.

This clone was found a few times. This chain uses TRBV5-1 with TRBJ2-2, with D possibly matching TRBD2 (6 bases). The CDR3 is 15 amino acids. Germline CDR1 reads SGHRS; CDR2 reads YFSETQ. Deletions cut 5 bases from V and 1 base from J, with 12 bases between. The CDR3 sequence: CASSISAGNTGELFF. DNA for the CDR3: TGCGCCAGCAGTATATCAGCGGGGAACACCGGGGAGCTGTTTTTT.

The rearrangement uses TRBV19 and TRBJ1-5, with a possible D match to TRBD1 (6 bases). The V and J ends lost 10 bases and 5 bases respectively, with 15 bases between them. This CDR3 spans 13 amino acids. Per germline, CDR1 LNHDA and CDR2 SQIVND (reference sequence). The chain's CDR3 is CATSDSFYQPQHF. Written as DNA, the CDR3 is TGTGCCACCTCGGACAGTTTTTATCAGCCCCAGCATTTT.

The rearrangement uses TRBV24-1 and TRBJ1-5; D not certain. Germline values: CDR1 KGHDR, CDR2 SFDVKD. The CDR3 is 17 amino acids. V lost 3 bases to trimming and J lost 0 bases, with 14 bases between them. DNA for the CDR3: TGTGCCACCAGTGATAGCGCCGTAGGCTATAGCAATCAGCCCCAGCATTTT. Translation: CATSDSAVGYSNQPQHF.

V usage is TRBV5-4 and J usage is TRBJ1-5; D is uncertain. Germline V gives CDR1 SGHNT, CDR2 YYREEE (reference sequence). This CDR3 is built from 13 residues. Trimming removed 2 bases at V and 5 bases at J, with 8 bases between. As DNA, the CDR3 is TGTGCCAGCAGCTTTGGCGGGGATCAGCCCCAGCATTTT. As protein: CASSFGGDQPQHF.

This clone was seen a few times. The chain links TRBV5-1 to TRBJ2-7; D might be TRBD2 (5 bases). Germline assignment: CDR1 SGHRS and CDR2 YFSETQ. Trimming removed 3 bases at V and 4 bases at J, with 14 bases between. There are 14 residues in the CDR3. CDR3: CASSWMDSGYEQYF. The CDR3 coding sequence is TGCGCCAGCAGCTGGATGGACTCAGGTTACGAGCAGTACTTC.

This chain's CDR3 is CASNHDRENNEQFF. Written as DNA, the CDR3 is TGTGCCAGCAACCACGACAGGGAGAACAATGAGCAGTTCTTC. The chain uses TRBV6-5 and TRBJ2-1, with 7 nucleotides matching TRBD1. Per the germline V gene, CDR1 is MNHEY and CDR2 is SVGAGI. The CDR3 length is 14 residues. Trimming took 7 bases from V and 5 from J; bases not matched to a gene: 8.